This record covers a single T cell receptor beta chain. This clonotype has only a few counts. It lacks a known antigen. Per-base qualities were not stored, and no clone one base away is much larger. The sample is drawn from a study of T-cell memory formation after mild COVID-19 (dated by TCRdb to the early 2020s). With respect to the entire study: TCR sequence clusters from the two donors were largely donor specific. In two donors, T-cell clones that expanded and contracted after mild COVID-19 were followed by sequencing TCRalpha and TCRbeta repertoires longitudinally. Two young, previously healthy adult volunteers, one female and one male, were included in the cohort. Summary of the overall study and its limitations: The study included only a couple of mild cases, and larger cohorts that include severe cases with pre-infection samples were judged to be necessary. Clones that contracted from day 15 to 85 showed balanced CD4/CD8 phenotypes, whereas a second wave of clones that expanded from day 15 to 37 leaned towards CD4+. Contracting CD4+ clones appeared mostly in the CM and EM memory subsets, whereas CD8+ clones were enriched in EMRA. The detection of some responding clones in pre-infection memory suggests that pre-existing cross-reactive memory T cells joined the SARS-CoV-2 response. SARS-CoV-2 specificity was not confirmed for the second-wave clones peaking on day 37.

Data came from an Illumina NovaSeq 6000. TCRalpha and TCRbeta cDNA libraries were constructed by 5'RACE with constant-segment primers, with sample barcodes and unique molecular identifiers being introduced. RNA was extracted from every sample with Trizol reagent. Libraries were amplified in two PCR steps, with a second sample barcode and Illumina TruSeq adapters added in the second step. Libraries were sequenced on an Illumina NovaSeq with 2 x 150 bp paired-end reads. Processing in the source paper ran as follows. Demultiplexing of reads and collapsing into UMI-guided consensus sequences were performed with migec v1.2.7. Using mixcr v2.1.11, the UMI consensuses were aligned to TRA and TRB V and J templates and assembled into clonotypes. Expanded or contracted clonotypes were those called significant by both edgeR and NoisET, with noise models trained on biological replicates. For edgeR calls, the cutoffs were a false discovery rate-adjusted p below 0.01 and a log2 fold-change threshold of 1. PCA with hierarchical clustering of max-normalized trajectories of the 1000 most abundant clonotypes was used as exploratory dynamics analysis. The CD4 or CD8 phenotype of responding clones was assigned using the separately sequenced CD4+ and CD8+ repertoires. TCRdb reworked the public reads: Q25 trimming with fastp, MiXCR clone assembly, productive beta chains retained. When rows share a CDR3 protein, they turn into one entry using the most common DNA and genes. The V and J calls follow TCRdb's processing rather than the paper's. This sample comprises about 560,000 distinct CDR3 sequences, roughly 21% of them detected only once. The ten largest clonotypes hold about 8.7% of the sample.

Ficoll-Paque density gradient centrifugation was used to isolate PBMCs. Via the germline V gene, CDR1 is MNHNS and CDR2 SASEGT. Reading from cysteine to phenylalanine, the CDR3 counts 13 amino acids. Left in the record is the CDR3 DNA by itself, 39 bases read in frame from the first base. The V end loses 6 bases and the J end loses 4 bases, and a stretch of 12 bases separates them. Input material: PBMCs or a T cell subset sorted from them (not recorded which). The clonotype was recovered from an adult woman who had mild COVID-19 (a few samples of this study predate the infection). The sample titles of this study are shuffled in the database, so cell type and time point are left out; the donor was told from shared clones. The chain couples TRBV6-1 to TRBJ1-1; confidence is insufficient to name the D gene. The nucleotide sequence reads TGTGCCAGCAGGAGGGAGAGGAGCACTGAAGCTTTCTTT. Its coded protein is CASRRERSTEAFF.